This TCR beta chain was observed in a study of blood T cell repertoires in COVID-19. Study context: Whether acute or convalescent, the COVID-19 samples came from the United States, Italy and Spain.

V gave up 4 bases and J gave up 0 bases, with 13 bases separating them. Germline V gives CDR1 MNHNS, CDR2 SASEGT. The CDR3 loop spans 17 amino acids. The assay was immunoSEQ multiplex PCR, and TCRdb's table has in-frame clones only and misses some. The sample has around 250,000 clones, 70% to 90% seen once; the top ten hold about 1.5%. This clone turned up a few times. The receptor was isolated from a woman in her 50s who had recovered from COVID-19. The genes are TRBV6-1 and TRBJ2-6; D is uncertain. Input material: PBMCs or T cells enriched from blood (not recorded which). CDR3 protein: CASSAVAPSSGANVLTF. Written as DNA, the CDR3 is TGTGCCAGCAGTGCCGTCGCCCCTAGCTCTGGGGCCAACGTCCTGACTTTC.